The sequence of this T cell receptor beta chain was determined in a study of PD-1 blockade in mismatch repair-deficient tumors. Study details: Patients had eleven to twelve mismatch repair-deficient cancer types and were previously treated and progressing. The study, taken as a whole, reports: Rapid post-treatment expansion, then contraction, generally preceding radiologic response, marked tumor-resident clones.

V was pared by 2 bases and J by 7 bases, with 8 bases of the junction left unmatched. The CDR3 sequence is 15 residues long. The germline CDR1 and CDR2 sequences are LNHNV and YYDKDF (reference sequence). Profiling relied on immunoSEQ multiplex PCR, and the TCRdb table lists in-frame clones only, not all of them. The sample records roughly 14,000 clones, 84% being singletons. As for this clone: Its antigen is still unknown.

This receptor was identified in an adult with mismatch repair-deficient cancer. V gene TRBV15 combines with J gene TRBJ2-7; 10 nucleotides align to TRBD2. The sequencing used PBMCs, collected before pembrolizumab treatment. The CDR3 reads CATSRPSSGSGEQYF. CDR3 DNA: TGTGCCACCAGCAGACCTTCTAGCGGGAGCGGAGAGCAGTACTTC.